This passage covers 30 T cell receptor beta chains from one sample sequenced in a study of T cells after yellow fever vaccination. A single record per CDR3 protein comes from TCRdb applying MiXCR to the 5' RACE reads. The sample records hundreds of thousands of distinct CDR3 sequences, roughly 8.7% being singletons. The material sequenced was PBMCs, taken on the day of the first yellow fever vaccination. Receptor source: a man aged 18 to 30 who received the YFV17D yellow fever vaccine.

This clonotype has a count of ten or more. The V gene is TRBV5-1, the J gene TRBJ1-1, with 8 bases aligning to TRBD1. Trimming at V came to 4 bases and at J to 11 bases, leaving 13 bases not matched to a gene. This CDR3 has 14 residues. CDR1 is SGHRS, CDR2 YFSETQ, per germline. CDR3 nucleotides: TGCGCCAGCAGCGTGGATGGGACAGGAGGTTCGGCTTTCTTT. Protein product: CASSVDGTGGSAFF.

This clonotype has a count of ten or more. V is TRBV5-1 and J is TRBJ2-1, with D tentatively TRBD2 (6 bases). With 3 bases removed from V and 4 bases from J, the gap between germline ends came to 14 bases. This CDR3 comprises 15 residues. Germline V gene lookup returns CDR1 SGHRS and CDR2 YFSETQ. The CDR3 loop reads CASSSEGTFYNEQFF. DNA for the CDR3: TGCGCCAGCAGCTCCGAGGGGACTTTTTACAATGAGCAGTTCTTC.

The V call is TRBV6-5, the J call TRBJ1-1; 10 positions agree with TRBD1. The CDR3 totals 16 residues. The germline V gene encodes CDR1 MNHEY and CDR2 SVGAGI. J was trimmed by 5 bases and V by 0 bases; bases with no gene match: 6. The CDR3 bases are TGTGCCAGCAGTTACTCCCCGGGACAGGGGAGAACTGAAGCTTTCTTT. Amino acids: CASSYSPGQGRTEAFF.

Comments on this clonotype: At one end the junction does not follow the germline gene, possibly because of a read error. The CDR3 DNA follows: TGCGCCAGCAGCTTGGCACGGGAGCCGTACTTC. Translation: CASSLAREPYF. The chain is built from TRBV5-1 and TRBJ2-7; weak D call: TRBD2 (6 bases). Germline CDR1 SGHRS, CDR2 YFSETQ. The CDR3 has 11 residues.

The chain joins TRBV20-1 to TRBJ1-2, with D uncertain. From germline, CDR1 is DFQATT and CDR2 SNEGSKA (reference sequence). V gave up 3 bases and J gave up 7 bases, with 12 bases separating them. This CDR3 comprises 12 residues. The CDR3 nucleotides are TGCAGTGCTAGGGAAGGGATGGGTGGCTACACCTTC. It encodes CSAREGMGGYTF.

The J gene is TRBJ1-4, the V gene TRBV5-6, with no clear D. The CDR3 contains 14 residues. With 2 bases removed from V and 1 base from J, the gap between germline ends came to 6 bases. In germline, CDR1 is SGHDT, CDR2 YYEEEE. The CDR3: CASSFMETNEKLFF. The CDR3 DNA sequence: TGTGCCAGCAGCTTTATGGAAACTAATGAAAAACTGTTTTTT.

This clonotype was counted only a few times. The rearrangement links TRBV20-1 to TRBJ2-1, with 14 nucleotides matching TRBD2. Per the germline V gene, CDR1 is DFQATT and CDR2 is SNEGSKA (reference sequence). V lost 6 bases and J lost 6; bases outside the gene matches: 4. The CDR3 has 14 amino acids. CDR3: CSAGTSGGLNEQFF. CDR3 coding DNA: TGCAGTGCGGGGACTAGCGGGGGACTCAATGAGCAGTTCTTC.

The table lists this clonotype with a few counts. CDR3 coding DNA: TGTGCCAGCAGCCTTCCATCTGACAGCAGTTTCGAAGCCACCGGGGAGCTGTTTTTT. This sequence encodes CASSLPSDSSFEATGELFF. The chain carries TRBV4-2 and TRBJ2-2; D might be TRBD1 (5 bases). Deletions cut 4 bases from V and 4 bases from J, with 25 bases between. The CDR3 consists of 19 residues. The germline V gene encodes CDR1 LGHNA and CDR2 YNFKEQ.

CDR3 sequence: CASSLVPGLGRPYEQYF. As DNA, the CDR3 is TGTGCCAGCAGCTTAGTACCTGGTCTGGGGAGGCCCTACGAGCAGTACTTC. The rearrangement links TRBV7-8 to TRBJ2-7, with a weak D call TRBD2 (6 bases). Trimming removed 1 base from V and 2 bases from J, with 18 bases in between. This CDR3 region has 17 residues. CDR1 is SGHVS, CDR2 FQNEAQ, per germline.

In its sample, this clonotype was seen many times. The chain joins TRBV5-1 to TRBJ1-1, with no clear D. CDR1 is SGHRS, CDR2 YFSETQ, per germline. This CDR3 is 14 amino acids long. V shed 3 bases and J shed 1 base, with 10 bases lying between them. CDR3 bases: TGCGCCAGCAGCTCTTCTACGGGGAACACTGAAGCTTTCTTT. Its protein is CASSSSTGNTEAFF.

The genes are TRBV7-8 and TRBJ1-2; D not certain. CDR3 length: 16 amino acids. The ends were cut back, 2 bases at V and 0 bases at J, with 13 bases in the middle. CDR1 SGHVS and CDR2 FQNEAQ come from the germline V gene. CDR3: CASSLSNRQANYGYTF. Written as DNA, the CDR3 is TGTGCCAGCAGCTTAAGTAACAGACAAGCTAACTATGGCTACACCTTC.

V is TRBV13 and J is TRBJ2-3, with a tentative D call TRBD2 (5 bases). Germline CDR1 is PRHDT and CDR2 is FYEKMQ (reference sequence). V gave up 4 bases and J gave up 0 bases, with 14 bases separating them. The CDR3 contains 16 residues. The DNA for the CDR3 is TGTGCCAGCAGCTCTAGCCTAATTTCTAGCACAGATACGCAGTATTTT. It yields the protein CASSSSLISSTDTQYF.

The chain couples TRBV6-5 to TRBJ2-6; possible D gene TRBD2, 6 bases. This CDR3 comprises 15 residues. In germline, CDR1 is MNHEY, CDR2 SVGAGI. Between the trimmed V and J ends, which lost 3 bases and 2 bases, there was a span of 8 bases. CDR3 sequence reads: CASSYGGTGANVLTF. The CDR3 bases are TGTGCCAGCAGTTATGGAGGGACTGGGGCCAACGTCCTGACTTTC.

This clonotype was seen only a few times. A read error may account for a junction end that differs from germline. V is TRBV7-2 and J is TRBJ2-5; TRBD2 agrees at 7 bases. The length of the CDR3 is 14 residues. Germline V gene sequence: CDR1 SGHTA, CDR2 FQGNSA. The CDR3 reads CASEPGGSQETQYF. Written as DNA, the CDR3 is TGCGCCAGCGAGCCCGGGGGGTCTCAAGAGACCCAGTACTTC.

A few counts support this clonotype. The chain links TRBV5-4 to TRBJ2-3; a weak D match, TRBD2 (5 bases). The CDR3 contains 14 residues. The germline CDR1 and CDR2 sequences are SGHNT and YYREEE (reference sequence). The germline V and J ends were trimmed by 3 bases and 5 bases, with 13 bases remaining between them. The CDR3 loop reads CASSSAATQDTQYF. CDR3 in DNA: TGTGCCAGCAGCTCAGCGGCTACACAAGATACGCAGTATTTT.

The gene calls are TRBV5-1 and TRBJ2-1; 12 bases match TRBD2. The J segment lost 5 bases and the V segment lost 4 bases, leaving 4 bases of the junction unmatched. The CDR3 is made up of 15 amino acids. From germline, CDR1 is SGHRS and CDR2 YFSETQ. The CDR3 region is CASSPLAGGDNEQFF. CDR3 bases: TGCGCCAGCAGCCCTCTAGCGGGGGGGGACAATGAGCAGTTCTTC.

This chain uses TRBV24-1 with TRBJ2-1, with D tentatively TRBD2 (7 bases). Trimming removed 0 bases at V and 8 bases at J, with 16 bases between. The CDR3 runs 16 residues. Germline V lookup: CDR1 KGHDR, CDR2 SFDVKD. The CDR3 is CATSDLTVKGGDEQFF. The CDR3 bases are TGTGCCACCAGTGATTTGACCGTAAAGGGGGGGGATGAGCAGTTCTTC.

Only a few counts were recorded for this clonotype. The V gene is TRBV7-2, the J gene TRBJ2-5, with TRBD2 matching 8 bases. CDR3 length: 15 amino acids. J was trimmed by 4 bases and V by 4 bases; bases with no gene match: 8. Germline V gives CDR1 SGHTA, CDR2 FQGNSA. The CDR3 loop is CASSSGLVSGETQYF. The CDR3 bases are TGTGCCAGCAGCTCGGGACTAGTCTCCGGAGAGACCCAGTACTTC.

The rearrangement uses TRBV12-3 or TRBV12-4 and TRBJ1-3; no definite D call. CDR3 length equals 15 residues. V lost 4 bases, J lost 0 bases, and 10 bases lay in between. The CDR3 nucleotides read TGTGCCAGCAGTTGGAGGGTAGGCTCTGGAAACACCATATATTTT. It is translated as CASSWRVGSGNTIYF.

This clonotype was counted at least ten times. This sequence joins TRBV5-1 and TRBJ2-1, with 8 bases that match TRBD1. This CDR3 contains 13 residues. Per the germline V gene, CDR1 is SGHRS and CDR2 is YFSETQ. Trimming removed 7 bases from V and 7 bases from J; junction bases left unmatched: 7. The CDR3 spells CASGGQGRNEQFF. The DNA of the CDR3 is TGCGCCAGCGGAGGACAGGGCAGGAATGAGCAGTTCTTC.

This clonotype was detected only a few times. The chain joins TRBV12-3 or TRBV12-4 to TRBJ2-1; D is possibly TRBD1 (6 bases). The CDR3 has 13 residues. Trimming took off 5 bases at V and 7 bases at J, with 12 bases between the two ends. This chain's CDR3 is CASSILQGNEQFF. Here the CDR3 DNA reads TGTGCCAGCAGTATACTACAGGGAAATGAGCAGTTCTTC.

The table lists this clonotype with a few counts. This chain joins TRBV7-2 and TRBJ2-3; the D is unclear. CDR3 length: 12 amino acids. V was clipped by 5 bases and J by 4 bases, with 7 bases between them. Germline CDR1 is SGHTA and CDR2 is FQGNSA. CDR3 nucleotide sequence: TGTGCCAGCAGCCGGCCGGCAGATACGCAGTATTTT. It yields the protein CASSRPADTQYF.

This clonotype appeared many times. The chain uses TRBV6-5 and TRBJ1-3; no reliable D call. V lost 5 bases to trimming and J lost 0 bases, with 2 bases between them. This CDR3 has 12 residues. CDR1 is MNHEY, CDR2 SVGAGI, per germline. In DNA form, the CDR3 reads TGTGCCAGCAGTCCCTCTGGAAACACCATATATTTT. Amino acids: CASSPSGNTIYF.

CDR3 loop: CSASRGQGEQYF. The CDR3 DNA reads TGCAGTGCTAGTAGGGGGCAGGGCGAGCAGTACTTC. The chain carries TRBV20-1 and TRBJ2-7; 7 bases fit TRBD1. V shed 3 bases and J 6 bases; nucleotides not matched to a gene: 5. Germline CDR1 and CDR2: DFQATT and SNEGSKA (reference sequence). There are 12 residues in the CDR3.

This clonotype was picked up many times. The V and J genes are TRBV5-1 and TRBJ2-7; the D gene is possibly TRBD2 (5 bases). CDR3 size: 14 residues. CDR1 is SGHRS and CDR2 is YFSETQ in the germline V gene. The germline V and J ends were trimmed by 4 bases and 5 bases, with 16 bases remaining between them. The CDR3 DNA reads as TGCGCCAGCAGCCGAGGGCCCTCCTTCAACGAGCAGTACTTC. Amino acid sequence: CASSRGPSFNEQYF.

The J gene is TRBJ2-3, the V gene TRBV9; D is perhaps TRBD2 (7 bases). V dropped 4 bases and J dropped 7 bases, with 19 bases sitting between them. The length of the CDR3 is 15 residues. CDR1 is SGDLS, CDR2 YYNGEE, per germline. CDR3 sequence reads: CASSSRPGGHYTQYF. The CDR3 DNA reads as TGTGCCAGCAGCTCCAGGCCGGGGGGCCATTATACGCAGTATTTT. The complete variable domain, with remaining parts taken from reference TRBV9 and TRBJ2-3, reads DSGVTQTPKHLITATGQRVTLRCSPRSGDLSVYWYQQSLDQGLQFLIQYYNGEERAKGNILERFSAQQFPDLHSELNLSSLELGDSALYFCASSSRPGGHYTQYFGPGTRLTVL.

The sample holds a few counts of this clonotype. The CDR3 reads CASSLVSSGSAYNEQFF. For the CDR3, the DNA is TGTGCCAGCAGCTTGGTGAGTTCTGGGTCCGCCTACAATGAGCAGTTCTTC. The J gene is TRBJ2-1, the V gene TRBV7-2; D is unresolved. The germline gives CDR1 SGHTA, CDR2 FQGNSA. This CDR3 spans 17 amino acids. Trimming shortened V by 3 bases and J by 2 bases, and 17 bases separated the two germline ends.

This clonotype occurred many times. This chain links TRBV9 with TRBJ1-1; D is perhaps TRBD1 (5 bases). CDR3 length: 14 amino acids. Germline CDR1 and CDR2: SGDLS and YYNGEE. V lost 4 bases, J lost 4 bases, and 14 bases lay in between. CDR3 in DNA: TGTGCCAGCAGCTCGCGACAGCGGGGCACTGAAGCTTTCTTT. It translates to CASSSRQRGTEAFF.

The chain couples TRBV4-2 to TRBJ2-3, with 8 bases that match TRBD2. Trimming took 4 bases from V and 4 from J; bases not matched to a gene: 10. The CDR3 contains 16 residues. Germline CDR1 is LGHNA and CDR2 is YNFKEQ. CDR3 region: CASSPLVGSGADTQYF. The CDR3 region has the DNA TGTGCCAGCAGCCCCTTGGTTGGTAGCGGGGCAGATACGCAGTATTTT.

The J gene is TRBJ2-5, the V gene TRBV20-1, with 7 bases matching TRBD1. The length of the CDR3 is 14 residues. The V and J ends lost 5 bases and 1 base, in that order; junction bases with no gene match: 7. The V gene's germline CDR1 is DFQATT and CDR2 SNEGSKA (reference sequence). The CDR3 nucleotides are TGCAGTGCTGAACCGGGACAGTCCCAAGAGACCCAGTACTTC. It is translated as CSAEPGQSQETQYF.